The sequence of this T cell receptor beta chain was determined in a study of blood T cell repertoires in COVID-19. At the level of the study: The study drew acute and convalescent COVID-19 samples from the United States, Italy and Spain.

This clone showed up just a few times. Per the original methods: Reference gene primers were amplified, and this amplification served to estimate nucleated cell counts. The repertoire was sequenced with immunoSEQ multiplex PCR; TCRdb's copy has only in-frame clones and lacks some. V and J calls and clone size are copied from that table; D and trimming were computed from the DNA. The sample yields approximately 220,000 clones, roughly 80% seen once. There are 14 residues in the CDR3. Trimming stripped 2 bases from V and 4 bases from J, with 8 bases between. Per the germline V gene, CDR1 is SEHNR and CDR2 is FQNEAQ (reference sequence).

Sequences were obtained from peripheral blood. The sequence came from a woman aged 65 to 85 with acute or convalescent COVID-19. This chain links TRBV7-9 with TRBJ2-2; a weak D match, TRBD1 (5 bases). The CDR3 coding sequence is TGTGCCAGCAGCTTACAGGGTACCACCGGGGAGCTGTTTTTT. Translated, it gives CASSLQGTTGELFF. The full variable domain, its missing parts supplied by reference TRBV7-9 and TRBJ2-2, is DTGVSQNPRHKITKRGQNVTFRCDPISEHNRLYWYRQTLGQGPEFLTYFQNEAQLEKSRLLSDRFSAERPKGSFSTLEIQRTEQGDSAMYLCASSLQGTTGELFFGEGSRLTVL.